These T cell receptor beta chains were read from a single sample in a study of blood T cell repertoires in COVID-19. The table came from immunoSEQ multiplex PCR; TCRdb's copy has only in-frame clones and leaves some out. The table shows roughly 30,000 clones, with about two thirds occurring only once. Sequencing input: peripheral blood. The source is a boy aged 2 to 10 with active or convalescent COVID-19. CDR3s include the opening cysteine and the closing phenylalanine or tryptophan. A D gene is named only where the DNA matches it firmly. Clone size is shown for a subset of rows, as once, few, many or a class of expanded clone.

abundance: -
d_gene: -
v_gene: TRBV29-1
j_gene: TRBJ1-2
CDR3aa: CSVGERVGSGYTF
CDR3nt: TGCAGCGTGGGAGAGCGTGTTGGGAGCGGCTACACCTTC

abundance: -
d_gene: -
v_gene: TRBV2
j_gene: TRBJ2-2
CDR3aa: CASVEASTGELFF
CDR3nt: TGTGCCAGCGTCGAGGCCAGCACCGGGGAGCTGTTTTTT

abundance: -
d_gene: -
v_gene: TRBV28
j_gene: TRBJ1-6
CDR3aa: CASSLHRASSYNSPLHF
CDR3nt: TGTGCCAGCAGTTTACACAGGGCGAGCTCCTATAATTCACCCCTCCACTTT

abundance: -
d_gene: -
v_gene: TRBV11-2
j_gene: TRBJ2-2
CDR3aa: CASSLRSGVATGELFF
CDR3nt: TGTGCCAGCAGCCTCAGGTCGGGGGTAGCAACCGGGGAGCTGTTTTTT

abundance: -
d_gene: TRBD2
v_gene: TRBV7-2
j_gene: TRBJ2-5
CDR3aa: CASSYGTSGRARETQYF
CDR3nt: TGTGCCAGCAGTTACGGGACTAGCGGGAGGGCCCGGGAGACCCAGTACTTC

abundance: -
d_gene: -
v_gene: TRBV6-5
j_gene: TRBJ2-7
CDR3aa: CASSYGGHYSYEQYF
CDR3nt: TGTGCCAGCAGTTATGGGGGCCATTACTCCTACGAGCAGTACTTC

abundance: -
d_gene: -
v_gene: TRBV7-3
j_gene: TRBJ2-1
CDR3aa: CASSLRAGFSYNEQFF
CDR3nt: TGTGCCAGCAGCTTAAGGGCAGGGTTTTCGTACAATGAGCAGTTCTTC

abundance: many
d_gene: TRBD2
v_gene: TRBV19
j_gene: TRBJ2-3
CDR3aa: CASGQQRGGTDTQYF
CDR3nt: TGTGCCAGTGGTCAACAGCGGGGGGGCACAGATACGCAGTATTTT

abundance: -
d_gene: -
v_gene: TRBV2
j_gene: TRBJ1-2
CDR3aa: CASSEPSPGDGYTF
CDR3nt: TGTGCCAGCAGTGAACCATCGCCAGGGGACGGCTACACCTTC

abundance: once
d_gene: -
v_gene: TRBV12-3/TRBV12-4
j_gene: TRBJ2-3
CDR3aa: CASSSSLGEEYF
CDR3nt: TGTGCCAGCAGTTCATCTCTTGGTGAGGAGTATTTT

abundance: once
d_gene: -
v_gene: TRBV18
j_gene: TRBJ1-1
CDR3aa: CASSPRQAKGTEAFF
CDR3nt: TGTGCCAGCTCACCTCGACAGGCCAAAGGGACTGAAGCTTTCTTT

abundance: -
d_gene: -
v_gene: TRBV4-1
j_gene: TRBJ1-2
CDR3aa: CASSQTRDTYGYTF
CDR3nt: TGCGCCAGCAGCCAAACCCGGGACACCTATGGCTACACCTTC

abundance: -
d_gene: TRBD1
v_gene: TRBV2
j_gene: TRBJ2-6
CDR3aa: CASRLLTGAGANVLTF
CDR3nt: TGTGCCAGCAGACTCCTGACAGGGGCCGGGGCCAACGTCCTGACTTTC

abundance: -
d_gene: TRBD1
v_gene: TRBV27
j_gene: TRBJ2-2
CDR3aa: CASVRTGGPITNTGELFF
CDR3nt: TGTGCCAGCGTCAGAACAGGGGGCCCTATTACGAACACCGGGGAGCTGTTTTTT

abundance: -
d_gene: TRBD2
v_gene: TRBV27
j_gene: TRBJ2-1
CDR3aa: CASRRGGTSGNNEQFF
CDR3nt: TGTGCCAGCAGAAGAGGAGGGACTAGCGGGAACAATGAGCAGTTCTTC

abundance: -
d_gene: TRBD1
v_gene: TRBV18
j_gene: TRBJ2-3
CDR3aa: CASSPSLGTGVTDTQYF
CDR3nt: TGTGCCAGCTCACCATCATTAGGGACAGGGGTCACAGATACGCAGTATTTT

abundance: -
d_gene: TRBD2
v_gene: TRBV6-6
j_gene: TRBJ2-3
CDR3aa: CASSLSGVGADTQYF
CDR3nt: TGTGCCAGCAGCCTAAGCGGGGTAGGGGCAGATACGCAGTATTTT

abundance: -
d_gene: -
v_gene: TRBV29-1
j_gene: TRBJ2-3
CDR3aa: CSGILGQSSTDTQYF
CDR3nt: TGCAGCGGGATCCTCGGACAGTCCAGCACAGATACGCAGTATTTT

abundance: -
d_gene: -
v_gene: TRBV11-2
j_gene: TRBJ2-1
CDR3aa: CASSLARPQNEQFF
CDR3nt: TGTGCCAGCAGCTTAGCCAGGCCGCAGAATGAGCAGTTCTTC

abundance: -
d_gene: -
v_gene: TRBV7-9
j_gene: TRBJ1-2
CDR3aa: CASSLGSGSDGYTF
CDR3nt: TGTGCCAGCAGCCTTGGGTCTGGGAGCGATGGCTACACCTTC

abundance: -
d_gene: -
v_gene: TRBV5-4
j_gene: TRBJ2-1
CDR3aa: CASSAPGLGNEQFF
CDR3nt: TGTGCCAGCAGCGCTCCGGGACTCGGTAATGAGCAGTTCTTC

abundance: many
d_gene: -
v_gene: TRBV5-1
j_gene: TRBJ1-1
CDR3aa: CASSLGSYANTEAFF
CDR3nt: TGCGCCAGCAGCTTGGGTAGTTATGCGAACACTGAAGCTTTCTTT

abundance: few
d_gene: -
v_gene: TRBV28
j_gene: TRBJ2-7
CDR3aa: CASCLSPYEQYF
CDR3nt: TGTGCCAGCTGTCTCTCCCCCTACGAGCAGTACTTC

abundance: -
d_gene: TRBD2
v_gene: TRBV5-4
j_gene: TRBJ2-7
CDR3aa: CASSLDTSGGQYF
CDR3nt: TGTGCCAGCAGCTTGGATACTAGCGGAGGGCAGTACTTC